What follows describes a single T cell receptor (beta chain). This sample is part of a study of OX40 agonist ivuxolimab in advanced cancers. Study-wide context: All patients had ivuxolimab intravenously every 2 weeks at 0.01 to 10 mg/kg. People in dose escalation had one of these cancers: hepatocellular carcinoma, melanoma, renal cell or head and neck cancer. Earlier anti-PD-1, anti-PD-L1 or anti-CTLA-4 therapy was permitted; 40% had received some.

Using immunoSEQ multiplex PCR, the repertoire was profiled, and TCRdb retains in-frame clones only, with some absent. Altogether 60,000 to 85,000 clones are present, around nine tenths being singletons, with the ten largest covering around 0.95%. This CDR3 has 15 amino acids. Germline values: CDR1 MNHNS, CDR2 SASEGT. Trimming took off 4 bases at V and 0 bases at J, with 10 bases between the two ends. The sequence came from an adult with an advanced solid tumor such as melanoma, head and neck, liver or kidney cancer. This chain uses TRBV6-1 with TRBJ2-1, with TRBD2 as a possible D gene (6 bases). The sequencing here drew on CD4+ or CD8+ T cells sorted from blood, taken in a trial of the OX40 agonist ivuxolimab. The CDR3 DNA sequence: TGTGCCAGCAGTGCGGAGGGACTCTCCTACAATGAGCAGTTCTTC. Translation: CASSAEGLSYNEQFF.